This TCR beta chain was identified during a study of beta chain features in type 1 diabetes. About the research overall: Analysis included around 110,000,000 sorted cells drawn from all samples.

Isolated RNA was reverse transcribed in full, so expressed TCRB transcripts were sequenced. Some clones are missing from TCRdb's copy, which holds only in-frame ones; the method was immunoSEQ multiplex PCR. The profile shows roughly 340,000 clones, roughly 13% of them singletons. Deletions cut 0 bases from V and 5 bases from J, with 13 bases between. This CDR3 region has 14 residues. Germline V gene data show CDR1 as SQVTM and CDR2 as ANQGSEA. The authors took one heparinised blood draw, averaging approximately 120 mL, from each donor. As concerns this clone: As yet, its antigen is unknown.

Regarding the study as a whole: Among all four CD4+ subsets, Type 1 diabetes patients had TCRB CDR3s that were moderately but significantly shorter. Any HLA type influence on TCRB rearrangement was left unresolved here.

This rearrangement joins TRBV29-1 to TRBJ1-2, with D perhaps matching TRBD1 (5 bases). Sequencing used naive CD4+ T cells from blood. This TCR derives from a woman aged 18-35 years with type 1 diabetes. The CDR3 spells CSVEDREGRYGYTF. Written as DNA, the CDR3 is TGCAGCGTTGAAGATCGAGAGGGGAGGTATGGCTACACCTTC.